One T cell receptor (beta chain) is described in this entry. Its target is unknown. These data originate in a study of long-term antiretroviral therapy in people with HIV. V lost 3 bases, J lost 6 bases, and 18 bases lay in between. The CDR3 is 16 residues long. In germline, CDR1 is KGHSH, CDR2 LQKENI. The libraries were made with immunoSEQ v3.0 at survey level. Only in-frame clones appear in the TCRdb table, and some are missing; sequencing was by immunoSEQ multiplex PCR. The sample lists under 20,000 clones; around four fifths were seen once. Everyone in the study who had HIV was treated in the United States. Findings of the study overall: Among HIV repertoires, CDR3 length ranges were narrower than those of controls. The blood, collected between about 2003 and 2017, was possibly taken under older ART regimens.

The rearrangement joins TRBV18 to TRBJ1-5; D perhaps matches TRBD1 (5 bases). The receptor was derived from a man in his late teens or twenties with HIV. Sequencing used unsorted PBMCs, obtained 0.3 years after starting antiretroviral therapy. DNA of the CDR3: TGTGCCAGCTCACCGGAAGCGGACAATAGGTTTCAGCCCCAGCATTTT. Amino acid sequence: CASSPEADNRFQPQHF.